This T cell receptor beta chain was sequenced for a study of cytomegalovirus exposure and HLA in healthy donors. Study-level findings and limits: In a later analysis, a genetic analysis reported fewer productive-TCR N-insertions in an Asian-associated ancestry cluster than the cohort average. When presence/absence was analysed, sequencing depth was taken to be roughly uniform across donors.

CDR1 is MDHEN, CDR2 SYDVKM, per germline. CDR3 length: 14 residues. Trimming left V 7 bases short and J 3 bases short, with 16 bases between. All donors participated as healthy donors of bone marrow. Nominally healthy donors were sampled, though unrecorded immune exposures were likely. Notes on this clone: Antigen specificity is unknown.

13 Jbeta primers and 60 Vbeta primers were used for the PCR. Measured with immunoSEQ multiplex PCR; TCRdb has only the in-frame clones, and not every one. The data show some 180,000 clones, 65% to 90% seen once. The sample consisted of PBMCs. The rearrangement links TRBV28 to TRBJ2-7; D is unclear. The sequence derives from a woman in her fifties or sixties in good health and CMV-seronegative. CDR3 nucleotides: TGTGCCAGCACCCCGGCGGAAGCGCGCTACGAGCAGTACTTC. This codes for CASTPAEARYEQYF.